These T cell receptor beta chains were read from a single sample in a study of OX40 agonist ivuxolimab in advanced cancers. The repertoire was sequenced with immunoSEQ multiplex PCR; TCRdb's copy has only in-frame clones and lacks some. The table includes tens of thousands of clones, 86% detected once. Specimen: CD4+ or CD8+ T cells sorted from blood, collected in a trial of the OX40 agonist ivuxolimab. The receptors derive from an adult with an advanced solid tumor such as melanoma, head and neck, liver or kidney cancer. Each CDR3 is given without its conserved first and last residue. Fields, in order: J gene, CDR3 length, V gene, CDR3 protein.

j_call: TRBJ1-5; cdr3_length: 11; v_call: TRBV2; cdr3_aa: ASSAEGNQPQH
j_call: TRBJ1-4; cdr3_length: 12; v_call: TRBV6-6; cdr3_aa: ASSYGTGFEKLF
j_call: TRBJ2-1; cdr3_length: 10; v_call: TRBV5-1; cdr3_aa: ASSWAGNEQF
j_call: TRBJ1-4; cdr3_length: 9; v_call: TRBV5-6; cdr3_aa: ASSLYKEMF
j_call: TRBJ2-7; cdr3_length: 13; v_call: TRBV28; cdr3_aa: ASSGQGSGEHEQY
j_call: TRBJ2-4; cdr3_length: 17; v_call: TRBV5-1; cdr3_aa: ASSLAAGGPVGAKNIQY
j_call: TRBJ2-3; cdr3_length: 15; v_call: TRBV19; cdr3_aa: ASSIRLAVSGTDTQY
j_call: TRBJ1-2; cdr3_length: 13; v_call: TRBV18; cdr3_aa: ASSPSGQGIYGYT
j_call: TRBJ1-5; cdr3_length: 12; v_call: TRBV19; cdr3_aa: ASSNRGGVEPQH
j_call: TRBJ1-2; cdr3_length: 12; v_call: TRBV7-2; cdr3_aa: ASSLRGDNYGYT
j_call: TRBJ2-7; cdr3_length: 12; v_call: TRBV28; cdr3_aa: ASRLAGNSYEQY
j_call: TRBJ1-3; cdr3_length: 14; v_call: TRBV6-5; cdr3_aa: ASSYSGTGSGNTIY
j_call: TRBJ1-4; cdr3_length: 13; v_call: TRBV9; cdr3_aa: ASSVVGDSNEKLF
j_call: TRBJ2-6; cdr3_length: 15; v_call: TRBV5-1; cdr3_aa: ASSLAFREAGANVLT
j_call: TRBJ2-7; cdr3_length: 13; v_call: TRBV5-8; cdr3_aa: ASSPWGKNSYEQY
j_call: TRBJ1-3; cdr3_length: 14; v_call: TRBV7-9; cdr3_aa: ASSPRGVGSGNTIY
j_call: TRBJ1-4; cdr3_length: 11; v_call: TRBV13; cdr3_aa: ASSSYRGEKLF
j_call: TRBJ1-1; cdr3_length: 13; v_call: TRBV6-5; cdr3_aa: ASSYSRQVSTEAF
j_call: TRBJ1-2; cdr3_length: 13; v_call: TRBV6-5; cdr3_aa: ASSYTLDRRAGYT
j_call: TRBJ2-1; cdr3_length: 13; v_call: TRBV11-3; cdr3_aa: ASSLTGGPGNEQF
j_call: TRBJ1-5; cdr3_length: 13; v_call: TRBV4-2; cdr3_aa: ASSQGTVGNQPQH
j_call: TRBJ2-1; cdr3_length: 17; v_call: TRBV7-9; cdr3_aa: ASSLRLAGGPGGYNEQF
j_call: TRBJ1-1; cdr3_length: 12; v_call: TRBV21-1; cdr3_aa: ASSTLDRMDEAF
j_call: TRBJ2-1; cdr3_length: 14; v_call: TRBV5-1; cdr3_aa: ASSPSGQGLGNEQF
j_call: TRBJ1-2; cdr3_length: 9; v_call: TRBV29-1; cdr3_aa: SVGAGYGYT
j_call: TRBJ2-7; cdr3_length: 13; v_call: TRBV28; cdr3_aa: ASSLGGTLSYEQY
j_call: .; cdr3_length: 12; v_call: TRBV6-1; cdr3_aa: ASEGTASSYEQY
j_call: TRBJ2-3; cdr3_length: 15; v_call: TRBV10-1; cdr3_aa: ASSESGLAGGTDTQY
j_call: TRBJ1-5; cdr3_length: 13; v_call: TRBV7-9; cdr3_aa: ASSFAGESNQPQH
j_call: TRBJ1-5; cdr3_length: 10; v_call: TRBV28; cdr3_aa: ASSVVYQPQH
j_call: TRBJ1-5; cdr3_length: 16; v_call: TRBV6-1; cdr3_aa: ASSDPPSGSGFNQPQH
j_call: TRBJ1-5; cdr3_length: 11; v_call: TRBV28; cdr3_aa: ASSLWIGEPQH
j_call: TRBJ1-2; cdr3_length: 13; v_call: TRBV5-1; cdr3_aa: ASSTHGGDPYGYT
j_call: TRBJ1-1; cdr3_length: 11; v_call: TRBV19; cdr3_aa: ASTPGSQGAAF
j_call: TRBJ2-1; cdr3_length: 12; v_call: TRBV29-1; cdr3_aa: SVTGTVSYNEQF
j_call: TRBJ2-1; cdr3_length: 12; v_call: TRBV9; cdr3_aa: ASSVSPVGDEQF
j_call: TRBJ2-3; cdr3_length: 11; v_call: TRBV28; cdr3_aa: ASSLGQPDTQY
j_call: TRBJ2-5; cdr3_length: 12; v_call: TRBV2; cdr3_aa: ASSIQGTQGTQY
j_call: TRBJ2-4; cdr3_length: 13; v_call: TRBV4-1; cdr3_aa: ASSQDRGQVNIQY
j_call: TRBJ2-2; cdr3_length: 11; v_call: TRBV7-2; cdr3_aa: ASSRQRTGELF
j_call: TRBJ2-5; cdr3_length: 10; v_call: TRBV30; cdr3_aa: AWTSGRETQY
j_call: TRBJ2-7; cdr3_length: 9; v_call: TRBV27; cdr3_aa: ASSTYYEQY
j_call: TRBJ2-2; cdr3_length: 14; v_call: TRBV19; cdr3_aa: ATKDRGRTNTGELF
j_call: TRBJ1-1; cdr3_length: 11; v_call: TRBV10-2; cdr3_aa: ASKTGEVSEAF
j_call: TRBJ2-6; cdr3_length: 13; v_call: TRBV28; cdr3_aa: ASRPLVSGANVLT
j_call: TRBJ2-5; cdr3_length: 13; v_call: TRBV4-2; cdr3_aa: ASSQELAGVETQY
j_call: TRBJ2-3; cdr3_length: 10; v_call: TRBV28; cdr3_aa: ASSLQRDTQY
j_call: TRBJ2-7; cdr3_length: 11; v_call: TRBV6-6; cdr3_aa: ASSYEGVDEQY
j_call: TRBJ2-1; cdr3_length: 13; v_call: TRBV9; cdr3_aa: ASSVGTNVIGEQF
j_call: TRBJ2-3; cdr3_length: 9; v_call: TRBV10-3; cdr3_aa: AIRNTDTQY
j_call: TRBJ2-7; cdr3_length: 11; v_call: TRBV6-1; cdr3_aa: ASTKRGLYEQY
j_call: TRBJ1-3; cdr3_length: 12; v_call: TRBV19; cdr3_aa: ASSIPGLENTIY
j_call: TRBJ2-1; cdr3_length: 13; v_call: TRBV6-5; cdr3_aa: ASSYDRGSNNEQF
j_call: TRBJ1-1; cdr3_length: 11; v_call: TRBV15; cdr3_aa: ATSSGRNTEAF
j_call: TRBJ1-5; cdr3_length: 13; v_call: TRBV28; cdr3_aa: ASSLGGWRNQPQH
j_call: TRBJ1-3; cdr3_length: 14; v_call: TRBV27; cdr3_aa: ASSLSHRGLGNTIY
j_call: TRBJ2-3; cdr3_length: 9; v_call: TRBV6-6; cdr3_aa: ASSITDTQY